Shown below are 27 T cell receptor beta chains from a single sample sequenced in a study of blood T cells in healthy people across ages (dated by TCRdb to 2013 to 2016). The protocol used for the library was 5' RACE. Sequencing relied on an Illumina HiSeq 2500. A second PCR of about 6 to 11 cycles was performed with a sample-barcoded 5' primer and a J-beta primer mix. The raw public reads went through TCRdb reprocessing: fastp at Q25, MiXCR clone calling, in-frame beta chains kept. CDR3 protein sequences are deduplicated, and each keeps its most common genes and DNA. This sample holds 600,000 to 800,000 distinct CDR3 sequences; roughly 21% were observed only once. In total, the top ten clones hold about 3.6% of the sample. Sample: blood. These receptors came from a man in his 70s in good health.

V and J are TRBV28 and TRBJ1-5; 8 bases match TRBD1. From germline, CDR1 is MDHEN and CDR2 SYDVKM. The V and J ends lost 6 bases and 3 bases, in that order; junction bases with no gene match: 7. This CDR3 is 15 amino acids long. In DNA form, the CDR3 reads TGTGCCAGCAGGGAGTCGCAGGGGGCCAATCAGCCCCAGCATTTT. Encoded protein: CASRESQGANQPQHF.

J is TRBJ2-1 and V is TRBV2; 8 bases align to TRBD1. The ends lost 10 bases at V and 4 bases at J; junction bases unmatched: 9. The germline gives CDR1 SNHLY, CDR2 FYNNEI. The length of the CDR3 is 14 residues. As DNA, the CDR3 is TGTGCCAACAGCCCGGACAGGGAATACAATGAGCAGTTCTTC. The encoded protein is CANSPDREYNEQFF.

The V gene is TRBV28, the J gene TRBJ2-7, with 9 nucleotides matching TRBD2. The end of the DNA aligns better with TRBJ2-1, so the J call may be wrong. CDR3 length: 15 amino acids. Germline V CDR1 and CDR2: MDHEN, SYDVKM. The CDR3 nucleotides are TGTGCCAGCAGCCTCTCGGCTAGCGGGAAACATGAGCAGTTCTTC. Protein: CASSLSASGKHEQFF.

The V gene is TRBV7-2, the J gene TRBJ2-3; D is ambiguous. The CDR3 loop spans 16 amino acids. The V gene's germline CDR1 is SGHTA and CDR2 FQGNSA. V was cut by 5 bases and J by 0 bases, with 15 bases left in between. CDR3: CASSPQTTTSTDTQYF. In DNA form, the CDR3 reads TGTGCCAGCAGCCCACAGACCACTACTAGCACAGATACGCAGTATTTT.

This clonotype showed up just a few times. The chain employs TRBV2 and TRBJ2-7; D may be TRBD1 (6 bases). From germline, CDR1 is SNHLY and CDR2 FYNNEI. The CDR3 length is 14 residues. Trimming removed 6 bases at V and 5 bases at J, with 17 bases between. CDR3 DNA sequence: TGTGCCAGCAGGAGGGTCGGGACATTGGACGAGCAGTACTTC. It encodes CASRRVGTLDEQYF.

This clonotype is a singleton in its sample. At one end, the junction sequence differs from germline, possibly due to a read error. This chain uses TRBV6-1 with TRBJ2-1; D is perhaps TRBD1 (6 bases). The CDR3 contains 19 residues. CDR1 and CDR2 (germline): MNHNS, SASEGT. CDR3 loop: CANSETGRRLKSSYNEQFF. The DNA for the CDR3 is TGTGCCAACAGTGAAACAGGGCGACGCTTAAAGAGCTCCTACAATGAGCAGTTCTTC.

This clonotype was recorded many times. The DNA for the CDR3 is TGTGCCAGCAGGCCGTCTAGCGTACAAGAGACCCAGTACTTC. This translates into CASRPSSVQETQYF. The chain employs TRBV6-6 and TRBJ2-5; D possibly corresponds to TRBD2 (6 bases). Trimming pared 6 bases from V and 2 bases from J, leaving 13 bases between. The CDR3 is 14 amino acids. Germline lookup yields CDR1 MNHNY and CDR2 SVGAGI (reference sequence).

This clonotype was recorded a few times. V usage is TRBV20-1 and J usage is TRBJ2-7, with 13 bases fitting TRBD2. Germline V gene sequence: CDR1 DFQATT, CDR2 SNEGSKA (reference sequence). J gave up 5 bases and V 5 bases, and 9 bases lay outside the gene matches. The CDR3 has 15 residues. This chain's CDR3 is CSASETSGRANEQYF. The CDR3 region has the DNA TGCAGTGCTTCCGAAACTAGCGGGAGGGCCAACGAGCAGTACTTC.

J is TRBJ2-2 and V is TRBV3-1; D may be TRBD2 (6 bases). Germline assignment: CDR1 LGHDT and CDR2 YNNKEL (reference sequence). The CDR3 length is 16 residues. V was trimmed by 0 bases and J by 1 base, leaving 9 bases between them. The CDR3 here is CASSQEGRLNTGELFF. The CDR3 bases are TGTGCCAGCAGCCAAGAAGGGAGGCTGAACACCGGGGAGCTGTTTTTT.

The rearrangement joins TRBV28 to TRBJ2-1, with 9 bases that match TRBD1. J gave up 3 bases and V 5 bases, and 5 bases lay outside the gene matches. Germline CDR1 is MDHEN and CDR2 is SYDVKM. The CDR3 extends over 15 amino acids. Written as DNA, the CDR3 is TGTGCCAGCAGTCCTGGGACAGGGCACTACAATGAGCAGTTCTTC. As protein: CASSPGTGHYNEQFF.

This clonotype was observed a few times. The V and J genes are TRBV28 and TRBJ2-7, with TRBD1 matching 8 bases. J lost 1 base, V lost 7 bases, and 12 bases had no gene match. The CDR3 has 16 amino acids. Germline V gene sequence: CDR1 MDHEN, CDR2 SYDVKM. The CDR3 coding sequence is TGTGCCAGCAATCAGGCAACAGGGGGAAGTTCCTACGAGCAGTACTTC. Translating gives CASNQATGGSSYEQYF.

In its sample, this clonotype was seen a few times. The chain is built from TRBV7-9 and TRBJ2-6, with D possibly called TRBD1 or TRBD2 (5 bases each). The length of the CDR3 is 15 residues. V was shortened by 5 bases and J by 4 bases, with 12 bases between the two germline ends. Germline V CDR1 and CDR2: SEHNR, FQNEAQ (reference sequence). CDR3 in amino acids: CASSDSGTGANVLTF. CDR3 bases: TGTGCCAGCAGCGACTCAGGGACCGGGGCCAACGTCCTGACTTTC.

The chain joins TRBV3-1 to TRBJ2-5; D gene uncertain. The DNA matches TRBJ2-1 better at its end, which makes the J call doubtful. Per the germline V gene, CDR1 is LGHDT and CDR2 is YNNKEL (reference sequence). The CDR3 length is 16 residues. The CDR3 sequence: CASSRIGPAPYNEQFF. The CDR3 nucleotides are TGTGCCAGCAGCCGAATAGGACCAGCGCCCTACAATGAGCAGTTCTTC.

In this sample, this clonotype turned up a few times. This sequence joins TRBV11-2 and TRBJ2-1; 9 bases match TRBD2. CDR1 SGHAT and CDR2 FQNNGV come from the germline V gene. V dropped 7 bases and J dropped 1; count of bases not matched to a gene: 8. This CDR3 has 16 amino acids. CDR3 amino acids: CASTLTSGLSYNEQFF. For the CDR3, the DNA is TGTGCCAGCACCCTTACTAGCGGGCTATCCTACAATGAGCAGTTCTTC.

V gene TRBV20-1 combines with J gene TRBJ2-1, with TRBD2 identical over 10 bases. CDR1 DFQATT and CDR2 SNEGSKA come from the germline V gene (reference sequence). This CDR3 is built from 14 residues. V was clipped by 6 bases and J by 7 bases; unmatched bases: 9. The DNA of the CDR3 is TGCAGTGCGCGGCTGCTAGCGGGAGATAATGAGCAGTTCTTC. This translates into CSARLLAGDNEQFF.

There are many counts of this clonotype. V and J are TRBV28 and TRBJ2-5; 10 bases agree with TRBD1. The CDR3 is made up of 15 amino acids. Trimming cost V 4 bases and J 1 base; bases outside gene matches: 3. Germline V lookup: CDR1 MDHEN, CDR2 SYDVKM. The CDR3, as DNA: TGTGCCAGCAGTTCCGGACAGGGGGGCCAAGAGACCCAGTACTTC. Its protein is CASSSGQGGQETQYF. Filled out from reference TRBV28 and TRBJ2-5, the complete variable domain reads DVKVTQSSRYLVKRTGEKVFLECVQDMDHENMFWYRQDPGLGLRLIYFSYDVKMKEKGDIPEGYSVSREKKERFSLILESASTNQTSMYLCASSSGQGGQETQYFGPGTRLLVL.

The chain is built from TRBV20-1 and TRBJ2-3; 11 bases match TRBD2. CDR3 length: 14 amino acids. V lost 2 bases to trimming and J lost 5 bases; unmatched junction nucleotides: 3. CDR1 is DFQATT, CDR2 SNEGSKA, per germline (reference sequence). The CDR3 protein is CSARLAGGEDTQYF. DNA for the CDR3: TGCAGTGCTAGACTAGCGGGAGGCGAAGATACGCAGTATTTT.

Only a few counts were recorded for this clonotype. The gene calls are TRBV10-1 and TRBJ2-7; D is uncertain. The DNA matches TRBJ2-5 better at its end, which makes the J call doubtful. CDR3 length: 14 amino acids. Germline V gene sequence: CDR1 WNHNN, CDR2 SYGVQD (reference sequence). The CDR3 region is CASSESYPPETQYF. The CDR3 region has the DNA TGCGCCAGCAGTGAGTCGTATCCCCCGGAGACCCAGTACTTC.

There are a few counts of this clonotype. This sequence may be a read error, since a much larger clone differs from it by one base. The chain has TRBV20-1 and TRBJ1-5, with TRBD1 matching over 8 bases. CDR3 length equals 14 residues. Per germline, CDR1 DFQATT and CDR2 SNEGSKA (reference sequence). The CDR3 DNA is TGCAGTGCTCCAGGGGGCGAACGCAATCAGCCCCAGCGTTTT. It codes for CSAPGGERNQPQRF.

In its sample, this clonotype was seen a few times. The J gene is TRBJ1-5, the V gene TRBV10-2; no definite D call. Germline CDR1 reads WSHSY; CDR2 reads SAAADI. This CDR3 has 14 residues. Trimming left V 7 bases short and J 4 bases short, with 14 bases between. The CDR3 sequence: CASKAGGENQPQHF. For the CDR3, the DNA is TGCGCCAGCAAGGCTGGCGGAGAAAATCAGCCCCAGCATTTT.

This clonotype was counted a few times. The rearrangement links TRBV28 to TRBJ1-6; 9 nucleotides line up with TRBD1. V lost 11 bases and J lost 7; bases outside the gene matches: 6. Germline V gives CDR1 MDHEN, CDR2 SYDVKM. The CDR3 has 13 amino acids. CDR3 DNA: TGTGCCGGGGGACAGGGTTGGAATTCACCCCTCCACTTT. Its translation: CAGGQGWNSPLHF.

The J gene is TRBJ2-2, the V gene TRBV5-1; D could derive from TRBD1 or TRBD2 (5 bases each). V lost 4 bases to trimming and J lost 3 bases, with 13 bases between them. Germline loops: CDR1 SGHRS, CDR2 YFSETQ. The CDR3 contains 15 residues. CDR3: CASSRDRRDTGELFF. The DNA of the CDR3 is TGCGCCAGCAGCCGGGACCGGCGGGACACCGGGGAGCTGTTTTTT.

This clonotype was recorded a few times. The chain is built from TRBV10-3 and TRBJ1-5, with D hard to call. CDR1 and CDR2 from the germline V gene are ENHRY and SYGVKD. Trimming removed 5 bases at V and 5 bases at J, with 13 bases between. This CDR3 has 14 residues. The CDR3 loop is CAISSDRQDQPQHF. CDR3 coding DNA: TGTGCCATCAGTTCGGACCGGCAGGATCAGCCCCAGCATTTT.

This clonotype has more than one count but fewer than ten. The J gene is TRBJ1-5, the V gene TRBV18, with D maybe TRBD1 (6 bases). CDR3 length: 15 amino acids. CDR1 and CDR2 (germline): KGHSH, LQKENI. Trimming removed 3 bases from V and 5 bases from J, with 14 bases in between. CDR3 region: CASSPQSGDDQPQHF. Written as DNA, the CDR3 is TGTGCCAGCTCACCCCAGTCAGGGGACGATCAGCCCCAGCATTTT. Full variable domain (outside the CDR3, taken from reference TRBV18 and TRBJ1-5): NAGVMQNPRHLVRRRGQEARLRCSPMKGHSHVYWYRQLPEEGLKFMVYLQKENIIDESGMPKERFSAEFPKEGPSILRIQQVVRGDSAAYFCASSPQSGDDQPQHFGDGTRLSIL.

This clonotype was counted a few times. The J gene is TRBJ2-5, the V gene TRBV4-2; TRBD2 matches at 13 bases. The J call may be faulty, since TRBJ2-1 better matches the DNA end. The length of the CDR3 is 16 residues. Germline V gene lookup returns CDR1 LGHNA and CDR2 YNFKEQ. The chain's CDR3 is CASSQSGLAGAYEQFF. The CDR3 coding sequence is TGTGCCAGCAGCCAATCCGGACTAGCGGGAGCCTACGAGCAGTTCTTC.

The rearrangement uses TRBV20-1 and TRBJ1-4; 7 nucleotides align to TRBD1. With 1 base clipped from V and 2 bases from J, the junction kept 1 base outside the gene matches. Germline CDR1 and CDR2: DFQATT and SNEGSKA (reference sequence). The CDR3 spans 14 residues. In nucleotides, the CDR3 is TGCAGTGCTAGAGGGGACAGTACTAATGAAAAACTGTTTTTT. This sequence encodes CSARGDSTNEKLFF.

The V call is TRBV20-1, the J call TRBJ2-4, with TRBD2 matching 14 bases. Looked up from germline, CDR1 is DFQATT and CDR2 is SNEGSKA (reference sequence). The CDR3 contains 17 residues. The ends lost 5 bases at V and 1 base at J; junction bases unmatched: 7. The CDR3 DNA follows: TGCAGTGCTGACCCGGGACTAGCGGGAGACGCCAAAAACATTCAGTACTTC. It codes for CSADPGLAGDAKNIQYF.